This entry lists 25 T cell receptor beta chains sequenced from one sample in a study of control samples from healthy donors and cancer patients. Sequencing used immunoSEQ multiplex PCR; TCRdb keeps in-frame clones, though not all of them. The repertoire holds 120,000 or so clones, with around 87% as singletons. Sequenced material: blood. The receptors here all came from a man in his 60s in good health.

The chain joins TRBV12-5 to TRBJ1-1; 9 bases map to TRBD1. Germline CDR1 and CDR2: LGHNT and FRNRAP. The CDR3 sequence is 14 residues long. V lost 5 bases to trimming and J lost 11 bases; unmatched junction nucleotides: 12. CDR3 region: CASGPPGTGFRAFF. CDR3 DNA sequence: TGTGCTAGTGGTCCCCCCGGGACAGGGTTTAGGGCTTTCTTT.

The V call is TRBV24-1, the J call TRBJ2-2; D possibly corresponds to TRBD1 (7 bases). Per the germline V gene, CDR1 is KGHDR and CDR2 is SFDVKD. V lost 4 bases, J lost 6 bases, and 11 bases lay in between. The CDR3 extends over 14 amino acids. CDR3 DNA: TGTGCCACCAGTGAGCCAGGGGGGTCCGGGGAGCTGTTTTTT. This gives the protein CATSEPGGSGELFF.

The rearrangement joins TRBV5-1 to TRBJ2-4; D ambiguous. The V gene's germline CDR1 is SGHRS and CDR2 YFSETQ. Between the trimmed V and J ends, which lost 0 bases and 3 bases, there was a span of 7 bases. This CDR3 has 14 amino acids. This CDR3 is CASSLGGDKNIQYF. CDR3 nucleotides: TGCGCCAGCAGCTTGGGTGGCGACAAAAACATTCAGTACTTC. Complete variable domain (other parts from reference TRBV5-1 and TRBJ2-4): KAGVTQTPRYLIKTRGQQVTLSCSPISGHRSVSWYQQTPGQGLQFLFEYFSETQRNKGNFPGRFSGRQFSNSRSEMNVSTLELGDSALYLCASSLGGDKNIQYFGAGTRLSVL.

The rearrangement joins TRBV28 to TRBJ1-6, with D perhaps matching TRBD1 (6 bases). Germline V gene lookup returns CDR1 MDHEN and CDR2 SYDVKM. This CDR3 is 14 amino acids long. Trimming pared 4 bases from V and 9 bases from J, leaving 13 bases between. Here the CDR3 reads CASSSGGYSSPLHF. The CDR3 bases are TGTGCCAGCAGTTCTGGGGGCTACAGTTCACCCCTCCACTTT.

The chain uses TRBV11-3 and TRBJ2-3; D is possibly TRBD2 (5 bases). CDR1 and CDR2 (germline): SGHNT, YENEEA. CDR3 length equals 14 residues. V was trimmed by 3 bases and J by 2 bases, leaving 9 bases between them. CDR3: CASSFGETTDTQYF. The CDR3 nucleotides are TGTGCCAGCAGCTTTGGGGAGACCACAGATACGCAGTATTTT.

The V gene is TRBV20-1, the J gene TRBJ1-2; D not resolved. Trimming cost V 3 bases and J 4 bases, with 12 bases left between them. The CDR3 is 13 residues long. CDR1 and CDR2 from the germline V gene are DFQATT and SNEGSKA (reference sequence). The CDR3, as DNA: TGCAGTGCTAGTCACGACAACGGCTATGGCTACACCTTC. This encodes CSASHDNGYGYTF.

This clone appeared once. The CDR3: CASSLTGDRNYGYTF. The DNA of the CDR3 is TGTGCCAGCAGCTTAACGGGGGACCGGAACTATGGCTACACCTTC. V usage is TRBV7-3 and J usage is TRBJ1-2, with D possibly matching TRBD1 (5 bases). The CDR3 is made up of 15 amino acids. V lost 0 bases, J lost 2 bases, and 10 bases lay in between. Germline CDR1 reads SGHTA; CDR2 reads FQGTGA.

Remarks on this clone: The junction shows a germline mismatch at one end, possibly a read error. The gene calls are TRBV7-7 and TRBJ2-5; 9 bases align to TRBD2. Germline CDR1 SSHAT, CDR2 FNYEAQ (reference sequence). CDR3 size: 16 residues. The CDR3 here is CASSLSLLAGQETQYF. The CDR3 bases are TGTGCTAGCAGCTTGTCTTTGCTAGCGGGGCAAGAGACCCAGTACTTC.

This chain connects TRBV30 to TRBJ1-5, with a possible D match to TRBD1 (5 bases). Germline V lookup: CDR1 GTSNPN, CDR2 SVGIG (reference sequence). The CDR3 is 13 residues long. V was cut by 2 bases and J by 6 bases, with 11 bases left in between. Here the CDR3 reads CAWSRGFGQPQHF. The CDR3 coding sequence is TGTGCCTGGAGTCGGGGGTTTGGTCAGCCCCAGCATTTT. The full variable domain, completed using reference TRBV30 and TRBJ1-5, is SQTIHQWPATLVQPVGSPLSLECTVEGTSNPNLYWYRQAAGRGLQLLFYSVGIGQISSEVPQNLSASRPQDRQFILSSKKLLLSDSGFYLCAWSRGFGQPQHFGDGTRLSIL.

V is TRBV2 and J is TRBJ2-3, with 11 bases fitting TRBD2. The germline V gene has CDR1 SNHLY and CDR2 FYNNEI. V shed 0 bases and J 4 bases; nucleotides not matched to a gene: 6. CDR3 length: 17 residues. CDR3 residues: CASSEARTSGRADTQYF. The CDR3 bases are TGTGCCAGCAGTGAAGCTCGGACTAGCGGGCGAGCAGATACGCAGTATTTT.

V is TRBV30 and J is TRBJ1-3; D uncertain. CDR1 and CDR2 from the germline V gene are GTSNPN and SVGIG (reference sequence). CDR3 length: 12 residues. Trimming left V 2 bases short and J 9 bases short, with 11 bases between. The CDR3 coding sequence is TGTGCCTGGAGTCCTTCATTCAGCACCATATATTTT. Translated: CAWSPSFSTIYF.

This clone showed up just once. The gene calls are TRBV5-6 and TRBJ2-5, with D unclear. Germline V gene sequence: CDR1 SGHDT, CDR2 YYEEEE. This CDR3 spans 13 amino acids. V lost 1 base to trimming and J lost 3 bases, with 7 bases between them. CDR3 loop: CASSLYLEETQYF. As DNA, the CDR3 is TGTGCCAGCAGCTTGTACTTAGAAGAGACCCAGTACTTC.

Worth noting for this clone: Other DNA sequences from this sample encode an identical CDR3 as well. The rearrangement links TRBV5-1 to TRBJ1-1; D is unclear. Germline V gene sequence: CDR1 SGHRS, CDR2 YFSETQ. With 2 bases removed from V and 2 bases from J, the gap between germline ends came to 7 bases. CDR3 size: 13 residues. The DNA of the CDR3 is TGCGCCAGCAGCTTCGCCGAAAACACTGAAGCTTTCTTT. Encoded protein: CASSFAENTEAFF.

This clone was seen once. The rearrangement links TRBV28 to TRBJ2-1, with 9 bases lining up with TRBD1. Germline V gene sequence: CDR1 MDHEN, CDR2 SYDVKM. The length of the CDR3 is 12 residues. V gave up 4 bases and J gave up 10 bases; unmatched junction bases: 2. The chain's CDR3 is CASSSGQGEQFF. The CDR3 DNA sequence: TGTGCCAGCAGTTCGGGACAGGGCGAGCAGTTCTTC.

As regards this clone: Other nucleotide sequences in the sample specify the same CDR3. This CDR3 reads CASSPQGANYGYTF. CDR3 DNA sequence: TGTGCCAGCAGCCCACAAGGAGCTAACTATGGCTACACCTTC. The gene calls are TRBV7-2 and TRBJ1-2; D not resolved. This CDR3 comprises 14 residues. Trimming removed 5 bases at V and 0 bases at J, with 10 bases between. The germline V gene has CDR1 SGHTA and CDR2 FQGNSA.

The chain links TRBV24-1 to TRBJ1-4; D gene ambiguous. V gave up 1 base and J gave up 11 bases, with 10 bases separating them. Per the germline V gene, CDR1 is KGHDR and CDR2 is SFDVKD. The CDR3 loop spans 13 amino acids. CDR3 bases: TGTGCCACCAGTGATTTTATAATCCGTAAACTGTTTTTT. As protein: CATSDFIIRKLFF.

The rearrangement joins TRBV6-6 to TRBJ1-2, with D tentatively TRBD1 (6 bases). V lost 6 bases and J 3 bases, leaving 17 bases between the germline ends. In germline, CDR1 is MNHNY, CDR2 SVGAGI (reference sequence). The length of the CDR3 is 15 residues. CDR3 in amino acids: CASRKSLGQDYGYTF. CDR3 DNA sequence: TGTGCCAGCAGGAAATCCTTGGGACAAGACTATGGCTACACCTTC.

The CDR3 protein is CAWSVTTVPYEQYF. The CDR3 DNA sequence: TGTGCCTGGAGTGTAACGACGGTACCCTACGAGCAGTACTTC. The J gene is TRBJ2-7, the V gene TRBV30; D not resolved. CDR1 is GTSNPN and CDR2 is SVGIG in the germline V gene (reference sequence). The CDR3 covers 14 residues. The V end was cut by 0 bases, the J end by 2 bases, with 11 bases between.

This rearrangement joins TRBV7-2 to TRBJ1-1; no definite D call. The CDR3 sequence is 14 residues long. V was shortened by 3 bases and J by 5 bases, with 13 bases between the two germline ends. Germline CDR1 reads SGHTA; CDR2 reads FQGNSA. The CDR3 DNA follows: TGTGCCAGCAGCTTGACCTGGGCCGGGACTGAAGCTTTCTTT. It is translated as CASSLTWAGTEAFF.

The chain couples TRBV5-4 to TRBJ2-1; 9 bases agree with TRBD1. Trimming took 1 base from V and 9 from J; bases not matched to a gene: 5. The CDR3 runs to 14 residues. Germline V CDR1 and CDR2: SGHNT, YYREEE (reference sequence). The CDR3 region is CASSLRQGVGEQFF. The CDR3 DNA reads as TGTGCCAGCAGCTTGAGACAGGGGGTCGGTGAGCAGTTCTTC.

This chain uses TRBV18 with TRBJ1-6; D gene unclear. Germline assignment: CDR1 KGHSH and CDR2 LQKENI. The CDR3 is made up of 14 amino acids. Trimming stripped 3 bases from V and 2 bases from J, with 5 bases between. CDR3 sequence reads: CASSPSPYNSPLHF. The CDR3 region has the DNA TGTGCCAGCTCACCCAGTCCCTATAATTCACCCCTCCACTTT.

The rearrangement joins TRBV4-3 to TRBJ2-7, with D possibly matching TRBD1 (5 bases). This CDR3 is built from 13 residues. The V gene's germline CDR1 is LGHNA and CDR2 YSLEER. V shed 1 base and J shed 2 bases, with 6 bases lying between them. For the CDR3, the DNA is TGCGCCAGCAGCCAAGGACAGACCTACGAGCAGTACTTC. Protein: CASSQGQTYEQYF.

The rearrangement uses TRBV28 and TRBJ1-3; D remains ambiguous. The CDR3 covers 17 residues. V lost 6 bases to trimming and J lost 2 bases, with 20 bases between them. Per the germline V gene, CDR1 is MDHEN and CDR2 is SYDVKM. The CDR3 here is CASSERAFPPTGNTIYF. The CDR3 nucleotides are TGTGCCAGCAGCGAAAGGGCATTCCCCCCCACTGGAAACACCATATATTTT.

This rearrangement joins TRBV11-3 to TRBJ2-7; 9 positions agree with TRBD1. Germline assignment: CDR1 SGHNT and CDR2 YENEEA. This CDR3 contains 15 residues. Trimming cost V 1 base and J 3 bases; bases outside gene matches: 4. The CDR3 sequence is CASSLGSDRGYEQYF. In nucleotides, the CDR3 is TGTGCCAGCAGCTTAGGCTCGGACAGGGGCTACGAGCAGTACTTC.

This clone was observed a few times. The chain recombines TRBV7-2 with TRBJ1-5, with D maybe TRBD1 (5 bases). V lost 5 bases and J lost 1, with 12 bases in between. The CDR3 has 15 amino acids. Germline CDR1 reads SGHTA; CDR2 reads FQGNSA. The CDR3 DNA is TGTGCCAGCAGCCGGCAGGGATCGAGCAATCAGCCCCAGCATTTT. Its protein is CASSRQGSSNQPQHF.